These T cell receptor beta chains were read from a single sample in a study of cytomegalovirus exposure and HLA in healthy donors. Libraries were prepared by immunoSEQ multiplex PCR; TCRdb keeps only in-frame clonotypes and omits some of them. The sample shows 120,000 or so clones, 88% of them seen only once. Sequencing was performed on PBMCs. All receptors derive from a man younger than 45 in good health and CMV-seronegative. CDR3s include the opening cysteine and the closing phenylalanine or tryptophan. The D gene is left open where the match is weak. Clone sizes are given selectively: once, few, many, or a class where the clone is expanded.

TRBJ2-7 | TRBV10-3 | NA | few | CAISDGLGGVNEQYF | TGTGCCATCAGTGATGGACTAGGGGGAGTGAACGAGCAGTACTTC
TRBJ2-1 | TRBV18 | TRBD2 | NA | CASSPPALLADEQFF | TGTGCCAGCTCACCACCGGCCCTACTAGCGGATGAGCAGTTCTTC
TRBJ2-7 | TRBV7-2 | TRBD2 | NA | CASSLRAGAYEQYF | TGTGCCAGCAGCTTAAGGGCGGGGGCCTACGAGCAGTACTTC
TRBJ2-2 | TRBV11-2 | TRBD1 | NA | CASSWRFGQGVSGELFF | TGTGCCAGCAGCTGGAGATTCGGACAGGGCGTATCCGGGGAGCTGTTTTTT
TRBJ1-4 | TRBV7-3 | NA | NA | CASSLIFRLTNEKLFF | TGTGCCAGCAGCTTAATTTTCAGACTAACTAATGAAAAACTGTTTTTT
TRBJ2-1 | TRBV10-3 | NA | NA | CAISGGDRVPNNEQFF | TGTGCCATCAGTGGGGGGGACAGAGTCCCTAACAATGAGCAGTTCTTC
TRBJ2-2 | TRBV7-2 | TRBD2 | NA | CASRRGLAGVRTGELFF | TGTGCCAGCCGCCGGGGACTAGCGGGAGTTCGGACCGGGGAGCTGTTTTTT
TRBJ2-3 | TRBV6-1 | TRBD1 | NA | CAQGAPEGADTQYF | TGTGCTCAGGGGGCGCCCGAGGGGGCAGATACGCAGTATTTT
TRBJ1-4 | TRBV6-5 | NA | NA | CASRSGDKLFF | TGTGCCAGCCGGTCTGGTGATAAACTGTTTTTT
TRBJ1-1 | TRBV6-5 | TRBD1 | NA | CASSQDRGIAEAFF | TGTGCCAGCAGTCAAGACAGGGGAATTGCTGAAGCTTTCTTT
TRBJ2-1 | TRBV27 | NA | NA | CASSYQGYEQFF | TGTGCCAGCAGTTACCAGGGCTATGAGCAGTTCTTC
TRBJ2-3 | TRBV7-2 | TRBD1 | NA | CASSGQAGNTQYF | TGTGCCAGCAGCGGACAGGCAGGGAATACGCAGTATTTT
TRBJ2-7 | TRBV11-1 | NA | NA | CASSLSWDNSYEQYF | TGTGCCAGCAGCCTCTCGTGGGACAACTCCTACGAGCAGTACTTC
TRBJ2-3 | TRBV25-1 | TRBD2 | once | CASSEAGVGTDTQYF | TGTGCCAGCAGTGAGGCGGGAGTGGGTACAGATACGCAGTATTTT
TRBJ1-5 | TRBV2 | TRBD1 | NA | CASRAGTGVREAQPQHF | TGTGCCAGCAGGGCCGGGACAGGGGTAAGAGAGGCTCAGCCCCAGCATTTT
TRBJ2-1 | TRBV9 | TRBD2 | NA | CASSALSSGDPNEQFF | TGTGCCAGCAGCGCCTTGTCTAGCGGCGATCCCAATGAGCAGTTCTTC
TRBJ2-2 | TRBV4-3 | TRBD2 | NA | CASSQVHGRAVTGELFF | TGCGCCAGCAGCCAAGTACACGGGAGGGCCGTCACCGGGGAGCTGTTTTTT
TRBJ1-5 | TRBV27 | TRBD1 | NA | CASSIRPGGDQPQHF | TGTGCCAGCTCTATCCGGCCAGGGGGCGATCAGCCCCAGCATTTT
TRBJ2-7 | TRBV5-1 | NA | NA | CASSLIIQTGQGTYEQYF | TGCGCCAGCAGCTTGATTATACAGACCGGGCAGGGGACCTACGAGCAGTACTTC
TRBJ1-1 | TRBV11-2 | TRBD1 | NA | CASSLKQGGNTEAFF | TGTGCCAGCAGCCTGAAGCAGGGGGGGAACACTGAAGCTTTCTTT
TRBJ2-7 | TRBV5-1 | TRBD2 | NA | CASSFGLAGGYEQYF | TGCGCCAGCAGCTTCGGACTAGCGGGAGGGTACGAGCAGTACTTC
TRBJ2-3 | TRBV29-1 | NA | NA | CSVSGSTDTQYF | TGCAGCGTTAGCGGGAGCACAGATACGCAGTATTTT
TRBJ1-2 | TRBV5-1 | TRBD1 | NA | CASSPYPGQGYGYTF | TGCGCCAGCAGCCCGTACCCGGGACAGGGGTACGGCTACACCTTC
TRBJ1-1 | TRBV21-1 | NA | NA | CASSLNRASPFF | TGTGCCAGCAGCCTAAACAGGGCTTCTCCTTTCTTT
TRBJ1-3 | TRBV5-1 | NA | NA | CASSLEPRASGNTIYF | TGCGCCAGCAGCTTGGAGCCCAGGGCGTCTGGAAACACCATATATTTT
TRBJ2-2 | TRBV6-6 | NA | NA | CASSYLGEAGELFF | TGTGCCAGCAGTTACTTAGGGGAAGCCGGGGAGCTGTTTTTT
TRBJ2-1 | TRBV4-1 | TRBD2 | NA | CASSRVLALNWDNEQFF | TGCGCCAGCAGCCGGGTACTAGCGCTTAATTGGGACAATGAGCAGTTCTTC
TRBJ2-7 | TRBV6-5 | TRBD1 | few | CASSGTGRDEQYF | TGTGCCAGCAGTGGGACAGGGAGGGACGAGCAGTACTTC
TRBJ2-3 | TRBV5-4 | TRBD2 | once | CASSRTSGSFTDTQYF | TGTGCCAGCAGCCGGACTAGCGGGAGTTTCACAGATACGCAGTATTTT
TRBJ2-7 | TRBV18 | TRBD2 | few | CASSPTSERYEQYF | TGTGCCAGCTCACCAACTAGCGAGCGCTACGAGCAGTACTTC
TRBJ2-7 | TRBV7-6 | NA | NA | CASSQVDGGIYEQYF | TGTGCCAGCAGCCAGGTAGACGGCGGGATTTACGAGCAGTACTTC
TRBJ1-3 | TRBV5-1 | TRBD1 | NA | CASSLAGGGNTIYF | TGCGCCAGCAGCTTGGCAGGGGGAGGAAACACCATATATTTT
TRBJ1-5 | TRBV30 | NA | NA | CACSGGLDQPQHF | TGTGCCTGCTCGGGGGGGCTAGATCAGCCCCAGCATTTT
TRBJ1-1 | TRBV2 | NA | NA | CASLGGGTNTEAFF | TGTGCCAGCCTAGGGGGGGGAACCAACACTGAAGCTTTCTTT
TRBJ2-3 | TRBV2 | TRBD2 | once | CASSDITLAGGPLDTQYF | TGTGCCAGCAGTGATATTACCCTAGCGGGAGGGCCATTAGATACGCAGTATTTT
TRBJ1-6 | TRBV6-6 | TRBD1 | NA | CASSPGTANSPLHF | TGTGCCAGCAGTCCCGGGACAGCAAATTCACCCCTCCACTTT
TRBJ1-5 | TRBV19 | TRBD1 | NA | CASRAGGRTGDQPQHF | TGTGCCAGTAGGGCCGGGGGTAGGACAGGGGATCAGCCCCAGCATTTT
TRBJ2-1 | TRBV5-4 | TRBD2 | NA | CASSNTSGRYNEQFF | TGTGCCAGCAGCAACACTAGCGGGAGGTACAATGAGCAGTTCTTC
TRBJ2-1 | TRBV5-1 | TRBD1 | NA | CASSLSNRGAEQFF | TGCGCCAGCAGCCTAAGTAACAGGGGGGCTGAGCAGTTCTTC
TRBJ2-7 | TRBV11-2 | TRBD2 | NA | CASSLEALTSGRFYEQYF | TGTGCCAGCAGCTTAGAAGCGCTGACTAGCGGGAGATTCTACGAGCAGTACTTC
TRBJ2-5 | TRBV18 | NA | NA | CASSPRRGQETQYF | TGTGCCAGCTCACCACGGAGGGGTCAAGAGACCCAGTACTTC
TRBJ2-2 | TRBV9 | NA | once | CASSPASGNTGELFF | TGTGCCAGCAGCCCGGCTAGTGGGAACACCGGGGAGCTGTTTTTT
TRBJ2-3 | TRBV27 | TRBD2 | NA | CASSPTLAGAGADTQYF | TGTGCCAGCAGCCCGACCCTAGCGGGAGCGGGCGCAGATACGCAGTATTTT
TRBJ2-1 | TRBV2 | TRBD1 | NA | CASSAAGGYNEQFF | TGTGCCAGCTCGGCGGCAGGGGGCTACAATGAGCAGTTCTTC
TRBJ2-2 | TRBV19 | NA | NA | CASSIAGVNTGELFF | TGTGCCAGTAGTATAGCGGGAGTGAACACCGGGGAGCTGTTTTTT
TRBJ2-7 | TRBV19 | NA | NA | CASSIDLFGGGRSYEQYF | TGTGCCAGTAGTATAGATCTGTTCGGAGGAGGCAGAAGCTACGAGCAGTACTTC
TRBJ2-7 | TRBV30 | NA | NA | CAWSLSGYEQYF | TGTGCCTGGAGTCTTAGCGGCTACGAGCAGTACTTC
TRBJ2-7 | TRBV5-1 | TRBD2 | NA | CASSLTSGSYEQYF | TGCGCCAGCAGCTTAACTAGCGGGAGTTACGAGCAGTACTTC
TRBJ1-2 | TRBV7-9 | TRBD1 | NA | CASSSGLTGDDGYTF | TGTGCCAGCAGCTCGGGTCTCACAGGGGACGATGGCTACACCTTC
TRBJ2-7 | TRBV9 | NA | NA | CASSVIADSYEQYF | TGTGCCAGCAGCGTGATAGCGGACTCCTACGAGCAGTACTTC
TRBJ2-7 | TRBV18 | TRBD1 | NA | CASSPTGAVYEQYF | TGTGCCAGCTCACCAACAGGGGCGGTCTACGAGCAGTACTTC
TRBJ1-1 | TRBV2 | TRBD1 | NA | CASTGGSMNTEAFF | TGTGCCAGCACAGGGGGGAGTATGAACACTGAAGCTTTCTTT
TRBJ1-1 | TRBV11-2 | NA | NA | CASSSNRYPEAFF | TGTGCCAGCAGCTCCAACAGGTACCCCGAAGCTTTCTTT
TRBJ2-1 | TRBV5-6 | TRBD1 | NA | CASSPGTGDYNEQFF | TGTGCCAGCAGCCCCGGGACAGGGGACTACAATGAGCAGTTCTTC
TRBJ2-5 | TRBV30 | NA | NA | CAWSSGSAVGETQYF | TGTGCCTGGAGTAGCGGTTCTGCCGTGGGAGAGACCCAGTACTTC
TRBJ2-3 | TRBV19 | TRBD2 | NA | CASSSKGLAGADTQYF | TGTGCCAGTAGTAGTAAGGGACTAGCGGGAGCAGATACGCAGTATTTT
TRBJ1-1 | TRBV18 | NA | NA | CASSLLISRNTEAFF | TGTGCCAGCTCACTGTTAATCTCCCGGAACACTGAAGCTTTCTTT
TRBJ1-1 | TRBV19 | NA | NA | CASSIHPGNTEAFF | TGTGCCAGTAGTATACATCCCGGGAACACTGAAGCTTTCTTT
TRBJ2-3 | TRBV5-1 | TRBD2 | few | CASSLGLAGSTDTQYF | TGCGCCAGCAGCTTGGGACTAGCGGGGAGCACAGATACGCAGTATTTT